The rows below give T cell receptor beta chains drawn from one sample of a study of CD8 T cells in Susac syndrome. TCRdb processed the immunoSEQ multiplex PCR reads anew with MiXCR; each CDR3 protein has one entry. The data show 400,000 or so distinct CDR3 sequences, with around 85% seen just once and under 0.15% held by the top ten. The sequencing sample was made of CD8+ T cells from PBMCs. The receptors shown here come from a human donor with multiple sclerosis. CDR3s leave out the opening cysteine and the closing phenylalanine or tryptophan. Size values are once, few and many counts, or a class for expanded clones, and some rows have none.

cdr3_aa clone_size j_call cdr3_length v_call
ASSLAGEFPFEQY - TRBJ2-7 13 TRBV5-1
ASSYSQTTGELF few TRBJ2-2 12 TRBV6-5
SVEEGQDEQY once TRBJ2-7 10 TRBV29-1
SARDKGGYNEQF - TRBJ2-1 12 TRBV20-1
ASSLSDPTEAF - TRBJ1-1 11 TRBV6-2/TRBV6-3
ASSPVGGYGYT few TRBJ1-2 11 TRBV18
ASSQGTRNNYGYT - TRBJ1-2 13 TRBV5-4
ASSQVADTDTQY few TRBJ2-3 12 TRBV4-1
ASAGAVTRSGGETQY - TRBJ2-5 15 TRBV12-3/TRBV12-4
ASSPREESSYEQY - TRBJ2-7 13 TRBV14
SVEDQLRGVYGNEQF - TRBJ2-1 15 TRBV29-1
ASSQGPLAF - TRBJ1-1 9 TRBV4-1
SVEDPGQTPVLT - TRBJ2-6 12 TRBV29-1
SARDLYGQGDNSPLH - TRBJ1-6 15 TRBV20-1
ASSRGIHTEAF - TRBJ1-1 11 TRBV4-1
APVRQETQY - TRBJ2-5 9 TRBV28
ASSLSGPPNTEAF - TRBJ1-1 13 TRBV6-5
SVEEMAWGGYT once TRBJ1-2 11 TRBV29-1
ASSLGTGTSYEQY few TRBJ2-7 13 TRBV27
ASSHRDAGELF once TRBJ2-2 11 TRBV6-2/TRBV6-3
ASSPILAGSEQY - TRBJ2-7 12 TRBV7-9
ASSLDPTGIYTDTQY - TRBJ2-3 15 TRBV11-2
ASSQSGTGILAFGANVLT - TRBJ2-6 18 TRBV23-1
ASSQENKAGELF - TRBJ2-2 12 TRBV3-1
SASRGYEQY - TRBJ2-7 9 TRBV29-1
SARGSGAGGTHFHLSYNEQF - TRBJ2-1 20 TRBV20-1
ASSFESAGKNEQF once TRBJ2-1 13 TRBV28
AHNRGDEQF - TRBJ2-1 9 TRBV30
ASSTGTSSADTQY - TRBJ2-3 13 TRBV11-3
ASSPGLSGNTIY few TRBJ1-3 12 TRBV27
APRSGAPYNEQF - TRBJ2-1 12 TRBV19
ASSTPQHPNYGYT - TRBJ1-2 13 TRBV19
AISGRDRGPYEQY - TRBJ2-7 13 TRBV10-3
ASSYLESTYEQY - TRBJ2-7 12 TRBV6-2/TRBV6-3
SAREGAGYEQY - TRBJ2-7 11 TRBV20-1
ASSQFPTTNYGYT - TRBJ1-2 13 TRBV4-1
ASSQAGQGAIYEQY few TRBJ2-7 14 TRBV4-1
ASSRTGYPGELF once TRBJ2-2 12 TRBV19
ASRPGQGFHEQY few TRBJ2-7 12 TRBV27
ASSQYPGREDEQY - TRBJ2-7 13 TRBV5-1
ASSKLGPNEQF - TRBJ2-1 11 TRBV6-5
ASSHRGETQY few TRBJ2-5 10 TRBV5-4
ASSLSFSIPTDEQY few TRBJ2-7 14 TRBV27
ASSYSMSGSYEQY - TRBJ2-7 13 TRBV6-5
ASSSDRGEQF - TRBJ2-1 10 TRBV7-9
ASSLRGSQAYGYT - TRBJ1-2 13 TRBV27
SARDYLQSSYEQY - TRBJ2-7 13 TRBV20-1
ASSANQGQSDEQY - TRBJ2-7 13 TRBV7-9
ASSRGSGSAFYEQF - TRBJ2-1 14 TRBV11-3
ASNSELHADTQY - TRBJ2-3 12 TRBV19
ASSVGHPYGYT - TRBJ1-2 11 TRBV19
ASGTANTEAF few TRBJ1-1 10 TRBV30
ATSTSGTSLDGELF - TRBJ2-2 14 TRBV15
ASSYSYSYNEQF - TRBJ2-1 12 TRBV6-2/TRBV6-3
ASSPGPTSSYEQY - TRBJ2-7 13 TRBV4-1
ASSPDTEQY - TRBJ2-7 9 TRBV11-2
ASSLVQRDNEQF - TRBJ2-1 12 TRBV7-9
SACDTSYEQY - TRBJ2-7 10 TRBV20-1
ASSEASVYSNQPQH - TRBJ1-5 14 TRBV6-1